A single sample is the source of the 20 T cell receptor beta chains below, sequenced in a study of metastatic and nonmetastatic thyroid tumors. All patients were treatment-naive before thyroid surgery. TCRdb re-called the PCR reads with MiXCR. Of about 19,000 clones in the sample, 25% to 30% were seen once. The sequencing input was blood. The origin of the receptors is a male donor with papillary thyroid cancer or a benign thyroid nodule (not recorded which). Some clones in this sample may be carry-over from other donors' samples.

This clone was seen a few times. A junction boundary mismatches the germline segment, possibly from a read error. The rearrangement joins TRBV6-2 or TRBV6-3 to TRBJ2-5; 7 nucleotides line up with TRBD2. This CDR3 comprises 13 residues. Germline-derived CDR1 and CDR2 are MNHEY and SVGEGT. In DNA, the CDR3 is TGTGCCAGCAGTAGGGACGCCGGGAGGCACTGGTTCTTC. Translating gives CASSRDAGRHWFF.

The rearrangement uses TRBV6-5 and TRBJ2-3; TRBD2 might be the D (5 bases). V was cut by 0 bases and J by 5 bases, with 6 bases left in between. CDR1 and CDR2 from the germline V gene are MNHEY and SVGAGI. The CDR3 has 13 residues. CDR3 sequence (DNA): TGTGCCAGCAGTTACTCTCGGGGAGATACGCAGTATTTT. Translated, it gives CASSYSRGDTQYF.

This clone was seen a few times. This chain links TRBV2 with TRBJ2-3; D gene uncertain. V gave up 8 bases and J gave up 5 bases, with 11 bases separating them. The CDR3 consists of 12 residues. Germline CDR1 SNHLY, CDR2 FYNNEI. The CDR3 nucleotides are TGTGCCAGCCGTGCGGAAGGAGATACGCAGTATTTT. Translation: CASRAEGDTQYF.

This clone was recorded many times. The rearrangement joins TRBV4-1 to TRBJ1-1, with no clear D. CDR3 length: 11 residues. Trimming stripped 2 bases from V and 2 bases from J, with 0 bases between. Looked up from germline, CDR1 is MGHRA and CDR2 is YSYEKL. CDR3 amino acids: CASSQNTEAFF. In nucleotides, the CDR3 is TGCGCCAGCAGCCAAAACACTGAAGCTTTCTTT.

This clone was detected many times. V usage is TRBV29-1 and J usage is TRBJ2-7; D gene ambiguous. Trimming removed 4 bases from V and 2 bases from J, with 6 bases in between. The CDR3 is made up of 11 amino acids. Germline assignment: CDR1 SQVTM and CDR2 ANQGSEA. For the CDR3, the DNA is TGCAGCGTTGGACGGGCCTACGAGCAGTACTTC. Translating it yields CSVGRAYEQYF.

This clone has at least ten counts. Germline is not matched at one junction end, which may reflect a read error. V gene TRBV11-2 combines with J gene TRBJ2-3; 9 nucleotides match TRBD2. This CDR3 has 15 residues. Per germline, CDR1 SGHAT and CDR2 FQNNGV. The CDR3 sequence is CASSYRTSGTDTQYF. The CDR3 nucleotides read TGTGCCAGTAGCTACCGGACTAGCGGCACAGATACGCAGTATTTT.

This clone was found a few times. V gene TRBV19 combines with J gene TRBJ1-6; unclear D gene. This CDR3 is 14 amino acids long. Germline V lookup: CDR1 LNHDA, CDR2 SQIVND (reference sequence). Trimming took 1 base from V and 7 from J, leaving 8 bases between them. The CDR3 nucleotides read TGTGCCAGTAGTATAGGTCAGACAAATTCACCCCTCCACTTT. It specifies CASSIGQTNSPLHF.

The chain has TRBV6-1 and TRBJ2-7, with TRBD2 identical over 13 bases. CDR1 is MNHNS and CDR2 is SASEGT in the germline V gene. The CDR3 sequence is 15 residues long. The trim removed 5 bases at V and 9 bases at J, leaving 10 bases unmatched. The chain's CDR3 is CASSPRTSGGSWQYF. The CDR3 DNA reads TGTGCCAGCAGTCCTCGGACTAGCGGGGGTTCTTGGCAGTACTTC.

Relative to its sample, this clone is medium-sized. The chain couples TRBV5-1 to TRBJ2-6; D gene unclear. V was clipped by 2 bases and J by 0 bases, with 3 bases between them. CDR1 and CDR2 from the germline V gene are SGHRS and YFSETQ. The CDR3 has 14 amino acids. Here the CDR3 DNA reads TGCGCCAGCAGCTTCACCTCTGGGGCCAACGTCCTGACTTTC. It encodes CASSFTSGANVLTF.

This clone was detected ten times or more. This rearrangement joins TRBV5-1 to TRBJ2-5; 9 bases match TRBD2. CDR3 length equals 17 residues. V gave up 0 bases and J gave up 4 bases; unmatched junction bases: 10. The germline V gene encodes CDR1 SGHRS and CDR2 YFSETQ. DNA of the CDR3: TGCGCCAGCAGCTTGGGGGGTAGCGGGAGAAATGGAGAGACCCAGTACTTC. This codes for CASSLGGSGRNGETQYF. Filled out from reference TRBV5-1 and TRBJ2-5, the complete variable domain reads KAGVTQTPRYLIKTRGQQVTLSCSPISGHRSVSWYQQTPGQGLQFLFEYFSETQRNKGNFPGRFSGRQFSNSRSEMNVSTLELGDSALYLCASSLGGSGRNGETQYFGPGTRLLVL.

The chain couples TRBV19 to TRBJ2-2; 10 bases fit TRBD2. The trim removed 9 bases at V and 7 bases at J, leaving 11 bases unmatched. The germline CDR1 and CDR2 sequences are LNHDA and SQIVND (reference sequence). The CDR3 runs to 15 residues. CDR3 nucleotides: TGTGCCAGCCTGCGACTAGCGGGTCCGTACGGGGAGCTGTTTTTT. It yields the protein CASLRLAGPYGELFF.

Within the sample, this clone is medium-sized. This chain links TRBV28 with TRBJ1-5; D not resolved. This CDR3 contains 15 residues. V was cut by 3 bases and J by 0 bases, with 9 bases left in between. From germline, CDR1 is MDHEN and CDR2 SYDVKM. CDR3 in amino acids: CASSFQLYSNQPQHF. In nucleotides, the CDR3 is TGTGCCAGCAGTTTTCAGTTATATAGCAATCAGCCCCAGCATTTT. Drawing the rest from reference TRBV28 and TRBJ1-5, the complete variable domain is DVKVTQSSRYLVKRTGEKVFLECVQDMDHENMFWYRQDPGLGLRLIYFSYDVKMKEKGDIPEGYSVSREKKERFSLILESASTNQTSMYLCASSFQLYSNQPQHFGDGTRLSIL.

This clone is judged medium-sized (0.01 to 0.1%). In DNA form, the CDR3 reads TGTGCCAGCAGCCCCAACCCCGGGACTAACACCGGGGAGCTGTTTTTT. Amino acid sequence: CASSPNPGTNTGELFF. This rearrangement joins TRBV4-2 to TRBJ2-2; a possible D gene is TRBD2 (6 bases). The CDR3 is 16 amino acids. Trimming took 4 bases from V and 2 from J, leaving 14 bases between them. Germline V CDR1 and CDR2: LGHNA, YNFKEQ.

In this sample, this clone turned up many times. The chain uses TRBV10-3 and TRBJ1-6; D may be TRBD1 (6 bases). Trimming shortened V by 3 bases and J by 8 bases, and 14 bases separated the two germline ends. Looked up from germline, CDR1 is ENHRY and CDR2 is SYGVKD. The CDR3 runs 15 residues. CDR3 in DNA: TGTGCCATCAGTGATTTGGGGGGCAGGCATTCACCCCTCCACTTT. It specifies CAISDLGGRHSPLHF.

By frequency in the sample, this clone is medium-sized. V is TRBV2 and J is TRBJ2-7; 7 nucleotides agree with TRBD1. This CDR3 spans 14 amino acids. J lost 3 bases, V lost 8 bases, and 10 bases had no gene match. Germline CDR1 is SNHLY and CDR2 is FYNNEI. CDR3 bases: TGTGCCAGCTTAGGGACAGACGAAAACTACGAGCAGTACTTC. This encodes CASLGTDENYEQYF.

This clone was found many times. The chain has TRBV20-1 and TRBJ2-7; D gene unclear. CDR3 length: 11 amino acids. The V gene lost 2 bases and the J gene lost 5 bases, with 7 bases spanning the gap. Germline V gene data show CDR1 as DFQATT and CDR2 as SNEGSKA (reference sequence). The CDR3 region is CSARFSHEQYF. CDR3 bases: TGCAGTGCTAGATTCAGCCACGAGCAGTACTTC.

By share, this clone ranks as medium-sized (0.01 to 0.1%). The chain combines TRBV18 with TRBJ1-2; possibly TRBD1 for D (5 bases). V was pared by 2 bases and J by 3 bases, with 7 bases between. Per germline, CDR1 KGHSH and CDR2 LQKENI. The CDR3 is made up of 13 amino acids. For the CDR3, the DNA is TGTGCCAGCTCACCAGGGGGAGACTATGGCTACACCTTC. The encoded protein is CASSPGGDYGYTF.

The chain joins TRBV11-2 to TRBJ2-7; possible D gene TRBD2, 5 bases. The CDR3 length is 14 residues. Trimming cost V 1 base and J 0 bases, with 7 bases left between them. Germline assignment: CDR1 SGHAT and CDR2 FQNNGV. The CDR3 protein is CASSLAGTSYEQYF. CDR3 DNA: TGTGCCAGCAGCTTAGCGGGAACCTCCTACGAGCAGTACTTC.

As regards this clone: One junction end disagrees with the germline gene, perhaps due to a read error. The chain recombines TRBV20-1 with TRBJ2-5; D is unresolved. Per the germline V gene, CDR1 is DFQATT and CDR2 is SNEGSKA (reference sequence). CDR3 length: 12 residues. DNA for the CDR3: TGCAGTGCTAGAGGCCATACCCAGGCCCAGAACTTC. This sequence encodes CSARGHTQAQNF.

V usage is TRBV20-1 and J usage is TRBJ1-2, with a possible D match to TRBD1 (5 bases). Deletions cut 0 bases from V and 10 bases from J, with 15 bases between. This CDR3 region has 13 residues. The V gene's germline CDR1 is DFQATT and CDR2 SNEGSKA (reference sequence). The CDR3 coding sequence is TGCAGTGCTAGAGACCAGGGAATGACGGCCTACACCTTC. It specifies CSARDQGMTAYTF.